This entry features one TCR beta chain sequence. Patients of the Seattle cohort, enrolled during active infection, were followed longitudinally. This entry comes from a study of blood T cell repertoires in COVID-19. Study overall: Nucleic acid was either cDNA or gDNA, and it came from T cells, B-cell-depleted T cells, or PBMCs.

V shed 2 bases and J shed 6 bases, with 12 bases lying between them. The CDR3 consists of 14 residues. Germline CDR1 is KGHDR and CDR2 is SFDVKD. Libraries were prepared by immunoSEQ multiplex PCR; TCRdb keeps only in-frame clonotypes and omits some of them. The sample holds roughly 350,000 clones, around 87% seen once. This sequence originates from a woman in her forties or fifties with COVID-19, enrolled during active disease. What was sequenced was peripheral blood. V usage is TRBV24-1 and J usage is TRBJ1-2; the D gene is possibly TRBD1 (5 bases). This chain's CDR3 is CATSDSGQGDGYTF. Written as DNA, the CDR3 is TGTGCCACCAGTGATTCCGGCCAGGGCGATGGCTACACCTTC.